This T cell receptor beta chain comes out of a study of blood T cell repertoires in COVID-19. The repertoire was sequenced with immunoSEQ multiplex PCR; TCRdb's copy has only in-frame clones and lacks some. The sample records 100,000 to 150,000 clones, 70% to 90% being singletons. Cohorts were assigned according to the clinical history that participants reported. Symptom resolution, clearance, or two negative PCRs marked donors in Cohort 3 as recovered. Sequenced: PBMCs or T cells enriched from blood (not recorded which). This sequence originates from a woman aged 50 to 60 who had recovered from COVID-19.

CDR3 DNA sequence: TGTGCCAGCAGCTTGGCCGGGGGTGGATATCAGCCCCAGCATTTT. Its protein product is CASSLAGGGYQPQHF. The V gene is TRBV5-6, the J gene TRBJ1-5, with a weak D call TRBD1 (5 bases). Trimming took 0 bases from V and 5 from J, leaving 12 bases between them. Germline CDR1 is SGHDT and CDR2 is YYEEEE. CDR3 length equals 15 residues.